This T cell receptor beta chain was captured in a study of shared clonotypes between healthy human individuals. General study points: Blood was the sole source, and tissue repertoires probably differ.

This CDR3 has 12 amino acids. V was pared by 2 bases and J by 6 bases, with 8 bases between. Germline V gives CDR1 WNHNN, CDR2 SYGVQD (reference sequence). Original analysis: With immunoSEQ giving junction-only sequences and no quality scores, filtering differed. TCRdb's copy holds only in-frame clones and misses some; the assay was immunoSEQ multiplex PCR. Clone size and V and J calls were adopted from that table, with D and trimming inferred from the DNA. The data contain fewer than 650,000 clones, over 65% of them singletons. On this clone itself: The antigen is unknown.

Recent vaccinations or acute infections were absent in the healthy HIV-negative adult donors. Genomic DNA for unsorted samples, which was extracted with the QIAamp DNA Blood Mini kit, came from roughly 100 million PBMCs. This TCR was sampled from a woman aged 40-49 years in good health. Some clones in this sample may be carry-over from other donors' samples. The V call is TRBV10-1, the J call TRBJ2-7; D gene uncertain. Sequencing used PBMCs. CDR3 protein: CASSENRVEQYF. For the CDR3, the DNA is TGCGCCAGCAGTGAGAACCGGGTCGAGCAGTACTTC.